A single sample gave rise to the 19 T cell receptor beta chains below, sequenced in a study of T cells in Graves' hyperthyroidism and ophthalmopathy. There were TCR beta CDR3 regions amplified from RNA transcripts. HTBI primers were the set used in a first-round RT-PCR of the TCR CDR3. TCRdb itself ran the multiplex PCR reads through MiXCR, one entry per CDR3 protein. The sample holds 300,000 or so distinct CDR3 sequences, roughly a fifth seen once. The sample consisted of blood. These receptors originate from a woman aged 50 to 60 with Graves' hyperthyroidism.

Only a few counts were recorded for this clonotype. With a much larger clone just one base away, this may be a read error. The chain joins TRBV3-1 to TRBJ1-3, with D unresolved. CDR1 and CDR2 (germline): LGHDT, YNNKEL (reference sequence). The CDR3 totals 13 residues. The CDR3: CASTLRSGSTIYF. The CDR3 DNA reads TGTGCCAGCACGCTGCGCTCTGGAAGCACCATATATTTT.

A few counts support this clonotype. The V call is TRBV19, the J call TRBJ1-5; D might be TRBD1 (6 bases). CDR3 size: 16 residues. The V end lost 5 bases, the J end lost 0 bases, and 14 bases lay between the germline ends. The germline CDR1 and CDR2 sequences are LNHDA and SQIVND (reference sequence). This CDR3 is CASSQLGRGSNQPQHF. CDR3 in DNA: TGTGCCAGTAGTCAGTTGGGCAGGGGTAGCAATCAGCCCCAGCATTTT.

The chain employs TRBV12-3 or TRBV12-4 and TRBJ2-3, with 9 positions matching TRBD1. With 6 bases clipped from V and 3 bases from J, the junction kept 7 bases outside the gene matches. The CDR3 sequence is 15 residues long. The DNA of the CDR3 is TGTGCCAGCAGCGGGACAGGGCGGGGAACAGATACGCAGTATTTT. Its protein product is CASSGTGRGTDTQYF.

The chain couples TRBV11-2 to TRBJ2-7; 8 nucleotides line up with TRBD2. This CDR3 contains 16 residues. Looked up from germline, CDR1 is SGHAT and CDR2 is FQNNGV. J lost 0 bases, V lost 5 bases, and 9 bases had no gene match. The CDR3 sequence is CASSRFGGGRSYEQYF. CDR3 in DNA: TGTGCCAGCAGCAGATTCGGCGGGGGGCGCTCCTACGAGCAGTACTTC.

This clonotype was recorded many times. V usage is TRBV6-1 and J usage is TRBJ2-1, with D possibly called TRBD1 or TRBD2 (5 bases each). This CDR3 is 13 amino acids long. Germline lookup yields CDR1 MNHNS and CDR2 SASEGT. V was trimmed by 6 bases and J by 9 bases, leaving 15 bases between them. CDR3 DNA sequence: TGTGCCAGCAGCGTTGAGGGGACGGGTGAGCAGTTCTTC. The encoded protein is CASSVEGTGEQFF.

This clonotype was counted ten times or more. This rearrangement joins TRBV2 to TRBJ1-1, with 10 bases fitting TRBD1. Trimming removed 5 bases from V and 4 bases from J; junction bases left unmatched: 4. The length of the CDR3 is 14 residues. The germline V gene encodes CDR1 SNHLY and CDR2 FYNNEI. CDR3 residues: CASSPGQGSTEAFF. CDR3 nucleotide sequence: TGTGCCAGCAGTCCGGGACAGGGGAGCACTGAAGCTTTCTTT.

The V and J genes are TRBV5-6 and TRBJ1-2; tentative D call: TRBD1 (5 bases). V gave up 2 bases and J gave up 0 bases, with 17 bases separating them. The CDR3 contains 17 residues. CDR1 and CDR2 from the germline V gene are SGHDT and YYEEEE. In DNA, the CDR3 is TGTGCCAGCAGCTTCGTGACAGCCTCCTTAGCTAACTATGGCTACACCTTC. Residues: CASSFVTASLANYGYTF.

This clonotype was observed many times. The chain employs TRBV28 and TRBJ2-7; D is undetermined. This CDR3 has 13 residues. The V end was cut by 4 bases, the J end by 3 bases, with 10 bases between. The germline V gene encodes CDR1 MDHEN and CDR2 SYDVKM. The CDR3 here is CASSSHGNYEQYF. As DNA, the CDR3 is TGTGCCAGCAGTTCACACGGCAACTACGAGCAGTACTTC. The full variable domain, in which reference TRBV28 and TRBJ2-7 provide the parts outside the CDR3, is DVKVTQSSRYLVKRTGEKVFLECVQDMDHENMFWYRQDPGLGLRLIYFSYDVKMKEKGDIPEGYSVSREKKERFSLILESASTNQTSMYLCASSSHGNYEQYFGPGTRLTVT.

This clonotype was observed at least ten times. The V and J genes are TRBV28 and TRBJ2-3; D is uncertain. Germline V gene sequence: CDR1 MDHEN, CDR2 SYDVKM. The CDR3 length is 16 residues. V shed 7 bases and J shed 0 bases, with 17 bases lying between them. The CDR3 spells CASTKFSTRSTDTQYF. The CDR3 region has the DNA TGTGCCAGCACCAAATTCTCTACCCGGAGCACAGATACGCAGTATTTT.

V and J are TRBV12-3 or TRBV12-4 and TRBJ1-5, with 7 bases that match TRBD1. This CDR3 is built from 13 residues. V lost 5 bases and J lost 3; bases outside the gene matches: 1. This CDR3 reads CASSGQVNQPQHF. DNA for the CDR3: TGTGCCAGCAGTGGACAGGTCAATCAGCCCCAGCATTTT.

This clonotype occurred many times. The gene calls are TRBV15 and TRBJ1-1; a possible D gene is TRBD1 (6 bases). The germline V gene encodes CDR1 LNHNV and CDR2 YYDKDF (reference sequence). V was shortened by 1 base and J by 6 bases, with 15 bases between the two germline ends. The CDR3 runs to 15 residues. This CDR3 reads CATSRGGARSPEAFF. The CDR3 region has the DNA TGTGCCACCAGCAGAGGGGGGGCTAGGTCCCCTGAAGCTTTCTTT.

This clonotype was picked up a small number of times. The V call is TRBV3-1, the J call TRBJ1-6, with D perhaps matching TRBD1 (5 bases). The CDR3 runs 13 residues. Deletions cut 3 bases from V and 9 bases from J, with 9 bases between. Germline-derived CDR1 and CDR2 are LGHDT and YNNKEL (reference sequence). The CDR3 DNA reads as TGTGCCAGCAGCCAGGGGACGCCTTCACCCCTCCACTTT. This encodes CASSQGTPSPLHF.

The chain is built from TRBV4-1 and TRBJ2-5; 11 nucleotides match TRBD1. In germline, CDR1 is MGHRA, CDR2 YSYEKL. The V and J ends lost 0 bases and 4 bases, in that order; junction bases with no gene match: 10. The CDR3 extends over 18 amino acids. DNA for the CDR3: TGCGCCAGCAGCCAAGAATATGGACAGGGGGCGTTTCGAGAGACCCAGTACTTC. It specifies CASSQEYGQGAFRETQYF.

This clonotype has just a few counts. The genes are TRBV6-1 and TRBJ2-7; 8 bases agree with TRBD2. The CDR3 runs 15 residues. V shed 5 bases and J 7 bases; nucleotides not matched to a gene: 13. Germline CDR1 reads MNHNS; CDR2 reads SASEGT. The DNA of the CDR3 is TGTGCCAGCAGTACCTGGCACGGGGGGGCTGGGGAGCAGTACTTC. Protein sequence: CASSTWHGGAGEQYF.

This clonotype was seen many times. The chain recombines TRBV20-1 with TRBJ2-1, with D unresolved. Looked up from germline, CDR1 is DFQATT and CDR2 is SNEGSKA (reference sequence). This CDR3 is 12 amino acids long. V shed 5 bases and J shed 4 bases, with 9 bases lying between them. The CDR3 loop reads CSAPPRYNEQFF. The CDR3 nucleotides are TGCAGTGCTCCCCCTCGGTACAATGAGCAGTTCTTC.

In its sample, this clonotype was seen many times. The DNA of the CDR3 is TGTGCCAGCAGCCAAACAGGGGGCGGTGAAGCTTTCTTT. It translates to CASSQTGGGEAFF. This chain joins TRBV3-1 and TRBJ1-1, with TRBD1 matching 9 bases. The germline CDR1 and CDR2 sequences are LGHDT and YNNKEL (reference sequence). The CDR3 covers 13 residues. The junction had 2 bases not matched to a gene; V was cut back by 2 bases and J by 7 bases.

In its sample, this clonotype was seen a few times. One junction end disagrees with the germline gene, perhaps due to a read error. The CDR3 DNA reads as TGTGCCGTCAGTGAAAAGGGCACAGATACGCAGTATTTT. Translating it yields CAVSEKGTDTQYF. This chain uses TRBV10-3 with TRBJ2-3; D gene uncertain. Germline V gives CDR1 ENHRY, CDR2 SYGVKD. The CDR3 contains 13 residues.

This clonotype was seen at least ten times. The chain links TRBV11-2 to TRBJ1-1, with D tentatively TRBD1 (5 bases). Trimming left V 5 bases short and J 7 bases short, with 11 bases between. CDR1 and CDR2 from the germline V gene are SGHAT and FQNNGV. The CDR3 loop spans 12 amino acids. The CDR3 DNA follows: TGTGCCAGCAGCCGCGAGGGGCATGAAGCTTTCTTT. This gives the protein CASSREGHEAFF.

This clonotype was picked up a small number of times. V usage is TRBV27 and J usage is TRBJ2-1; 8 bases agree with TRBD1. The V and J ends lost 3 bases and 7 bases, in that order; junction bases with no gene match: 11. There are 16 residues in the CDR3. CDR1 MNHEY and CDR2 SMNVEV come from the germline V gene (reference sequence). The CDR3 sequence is CASSFVRGRVWNEQFF. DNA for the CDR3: TGTGCCAGCAGTTTTGTCAGGGGGCGCGTGTGGAATGAGCAGTTCTTC.